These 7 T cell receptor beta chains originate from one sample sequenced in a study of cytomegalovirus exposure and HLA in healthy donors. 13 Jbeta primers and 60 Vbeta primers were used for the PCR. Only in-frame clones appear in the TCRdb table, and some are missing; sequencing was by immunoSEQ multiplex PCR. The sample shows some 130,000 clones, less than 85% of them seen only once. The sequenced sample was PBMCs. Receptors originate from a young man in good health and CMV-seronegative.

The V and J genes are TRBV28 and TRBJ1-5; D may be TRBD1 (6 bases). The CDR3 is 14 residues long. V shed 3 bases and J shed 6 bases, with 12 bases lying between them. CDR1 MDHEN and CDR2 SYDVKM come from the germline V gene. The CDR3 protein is CASSFWGQGQPQHF. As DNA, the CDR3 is TGTGCCAGCAGTTTTTGGGGGCAGGGTCAGCCCCAGCATTTT.

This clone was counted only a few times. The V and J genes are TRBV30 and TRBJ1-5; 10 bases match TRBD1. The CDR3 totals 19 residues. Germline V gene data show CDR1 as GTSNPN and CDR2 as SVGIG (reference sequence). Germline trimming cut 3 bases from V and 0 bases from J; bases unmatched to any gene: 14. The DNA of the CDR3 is TGTGCCTGGAGCCCGACAGGGGGCTGGACACGGGGTAGCAATCAGCCCCAGCATTTT. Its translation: CAWSPTGGWTRGSNQPQHF.

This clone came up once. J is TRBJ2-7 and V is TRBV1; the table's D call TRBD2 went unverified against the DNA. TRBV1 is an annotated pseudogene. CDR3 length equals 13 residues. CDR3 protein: CTSSQDHRGRAGF. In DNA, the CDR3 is TGCACCAGCAGCCAAGATCACCGCGGGAGGGCGGGCTTC.

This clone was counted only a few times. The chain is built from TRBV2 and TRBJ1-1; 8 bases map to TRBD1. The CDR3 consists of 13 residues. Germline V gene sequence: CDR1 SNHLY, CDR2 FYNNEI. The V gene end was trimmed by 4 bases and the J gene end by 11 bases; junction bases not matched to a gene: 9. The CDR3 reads CASSVGTGLHAFF. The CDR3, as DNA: TGTGCCAGCAGTGTAGGGACAGGTCTACACGCTTTCTTT.

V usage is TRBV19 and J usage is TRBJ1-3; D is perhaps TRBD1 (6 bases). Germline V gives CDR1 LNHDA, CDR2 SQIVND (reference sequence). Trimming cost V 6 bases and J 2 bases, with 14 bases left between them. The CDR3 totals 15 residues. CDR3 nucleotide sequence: TGTGCCAGTAGGAGGTCACAGGGCCCTGGAAACACCATATATTTT. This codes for CASRRSQGPGNTIYF.

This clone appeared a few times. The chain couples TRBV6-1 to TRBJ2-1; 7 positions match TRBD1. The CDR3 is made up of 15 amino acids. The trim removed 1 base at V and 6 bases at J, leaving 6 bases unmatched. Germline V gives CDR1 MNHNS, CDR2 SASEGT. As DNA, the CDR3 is TGTGCCAGCAGTGAAGTGTCAGGGGGTCCCAATGAGCAGTTCTTC. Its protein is CASSEVSGGPNEQFF.

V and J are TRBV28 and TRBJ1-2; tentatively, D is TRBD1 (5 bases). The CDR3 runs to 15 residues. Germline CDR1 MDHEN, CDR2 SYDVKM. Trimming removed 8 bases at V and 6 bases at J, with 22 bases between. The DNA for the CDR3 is TGTGCCAGCGCATCAGGAACGGGTCGGGGGAATGGCTACACCTTC. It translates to CASASGTGRGNGYTF.